This entry concerns a single T cell receptor beta chain. No cognate antigen has been identified for it. Base-call qualities are not available, and no considerably larger clone is one nucleotide away. The V end gives up 4 bases and the J end 5 bases, leaving 6 bases in the junction not matched to a gene. From the cysteine up to the phenylalanine, the CDR3 has a length of 14 residues. Only the CDR3 portion is preserved as DNA: 42 bases, with reading frame beginning at the first base. CDR1 and CDR2 are read off the germline V gene (reference sequence) as SGHNT and YYREEE. This record belongs to a study of OX40 agonist ivuxolimab in advanced cancers. As for the study more broadly: Ivuxolimab was a fully human IgG2 agonistic monoclonal antibody targeting the costimulatory receptor OX40 (CD134). Intravenous ivuxolimab was administered to patients every 2 weeks at six dose levels: 0.01, 0.1, 0.3, 1.5, 3 and 10 mg/kg. Of the 50 or so patients in dose escalation, some 20 had hepatocellular carcinoma, roughly 15 had melanoma, 9 had renal cell carcinoma and 9 had head and neck cancer. In the dose-escalation cohort, about four fifths of patients were male, and the mean age was around 65 years with a range of roughly 23 to 79. Patients were allowed to have had prior anti-PD-1, anti-PD-L1 or anti-CTLA-4 therapy, and 40% to 45% of the dose-escalation patients had previously received checkpoint inhibitors. Three dose-escalation patients achieved partial responses, one with hepatocellular carcinoma and two with cutaneous melanoma. Peripheral TCRbeta sequencing was intended to test whether TCR sequence diversity was altered and clonal T-cell expansion was caused by ivuxolimab. The paper reports the monotherapy dose-escalation portion (N of about 50 patients) of the phase I ivuxolimab trial.

For sequencing of the TCRbeta CDR3 region, genomic DNA was extracted from the sorted cells. The immunoSEQ Assay was used for sequencing of TCRbeta CDR3 regions. The table was pulled from immuneACCESS by TCRdb, which kept in-frame rearrangements only. Such tables lose some clones; where checked, under half of the loss comes from unresolved V genes, and the rest has no known cause. In this sample the table shows some 100,000 clones, approximately 81% of which occur a single time. In total, the top ten clones hold around 1.1% of the sample. Paper-wide results and their limitations: On average, CD8+ T cells showed more expanded clones than CD4+ T cells after ivuxolimab. In partial responders in the 0.1-3.0 mg/kg groups, normalized peripheral clonal expansion was found to be among the lowest, especially among CD8+ T cells. Low levels of normalized T-cell clonal expansion were also shown by some nonresponding patients. The antigen specificity of the clonally expanded peripheral T cells was not determined. Clonal expansion of both CD4+ and CD8+ blood T cells was observed from baseline to week 6 at doses 0.1 to 3.0 mg/kg.

The trial excluded patients who had a history of autoimmune disease or who were on systemic immunosuppression. Peripheral blood for TCR sequencing was collected from all dose cohorts at baseline, on cycle 4 day 1, and on cycle 7 day 1. The samples were drawn from a first-in-human, open-label, multicenter phase I dose-escalation trial of ivuxolimab. The trial enrolled adults with locally advanced or metastatic head and neck squamous cell, hepatocellular, melanoma or renal cell carcinoma. Before TCR sequencing, CD4+ T cells and CD8+ T cells from peripheral blood were sorted into separate populations.

This clonotype was obtained from an adult with an advanced solid tumor such as melanoma, head and neck, liver or kidney cancer. This material consisted of CD4+ or CD8+ T cells sorted from blood, taken in a trial of the OX40 agonist ivuxolimab. The sequence links TRBV5-4 to TRBJ1-1, and 9 junctional nucleotides match TRBD1. The CDR3 in this case is CASSARTGVTEAFF. The nucleotide sequence is TGTGCCAGCAGCGCGAGGACAGGGGTTACTGAAGCTTTCTTT.